This T cell receptor (beta chain) was sequenced for a study of shared clonotypes between healthy human individuals. V gave up 6 bases and J gave up 5 bases, with 14 bases separating them. CDR3 size: 14 residues. The germline gives CDR1 MDHEN, CDR2 SYDVKM. Naive CD8 cells lacked CD45RO, underwent positive selection for CCR7 and left out terminally differentiated effector memory CD45RA+ cells. In the case of this clone: The antigen remains unidentified.

General observations from the study: It was the non-shared clonotypes that had lower generation probabilities than clonotypes shared by all four donors. Researchers found naive subsets generally carried larger estimated richness than memory subsets.

Deep level was the assay's run setting. Per sorted-subset replicate PCR, input was approximately 0.2 ug DNA, representing about 29,000 T cell genomes. Data came from immunoSEQ multiplex PCR; TCRdb stores just in-frame clones and leaves some out. The data contain 1.5 million to 2.5 million clones, 85% to 95% of them singletons. The source of this sequence is a man younger than 35 in good health. Sequenced sample: naive CD8+ T cells sorted from blood. The V gene is TRBV28, the J gene TRBJ2-1, with D possibly being TRBD1 (6 bases). The CDR3 bases are TGTGCCAGCAGCTTACAGGGATCGGACAATGAGCAGTTCTTC. Protein sequence: CASSLQGSDNEQFF.